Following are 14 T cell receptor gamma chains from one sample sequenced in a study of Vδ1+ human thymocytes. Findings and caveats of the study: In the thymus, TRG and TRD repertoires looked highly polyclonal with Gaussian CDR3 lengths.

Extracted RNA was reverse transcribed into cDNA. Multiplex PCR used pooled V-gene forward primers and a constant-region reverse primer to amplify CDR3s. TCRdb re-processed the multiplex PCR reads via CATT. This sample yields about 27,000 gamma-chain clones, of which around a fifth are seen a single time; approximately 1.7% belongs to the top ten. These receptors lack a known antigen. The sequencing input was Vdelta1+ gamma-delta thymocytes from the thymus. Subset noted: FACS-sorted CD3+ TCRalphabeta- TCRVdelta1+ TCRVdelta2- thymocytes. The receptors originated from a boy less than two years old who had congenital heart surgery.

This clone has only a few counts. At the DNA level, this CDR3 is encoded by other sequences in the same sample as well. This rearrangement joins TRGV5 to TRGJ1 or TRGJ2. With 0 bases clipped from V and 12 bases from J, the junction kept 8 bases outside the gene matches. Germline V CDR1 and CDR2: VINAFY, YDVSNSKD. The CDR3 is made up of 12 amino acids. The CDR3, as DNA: TGTGCCACCTGGGACAGGCCTCTTAGGAAACTCTTT. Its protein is CATWDRPLRKLF.

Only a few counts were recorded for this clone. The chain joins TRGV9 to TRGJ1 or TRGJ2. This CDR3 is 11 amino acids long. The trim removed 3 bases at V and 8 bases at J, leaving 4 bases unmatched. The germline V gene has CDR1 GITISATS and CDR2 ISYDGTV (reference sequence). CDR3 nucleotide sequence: TGTGCCTTGTGGGAGTTCAATAAGAAACTCTTT. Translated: CALWEFNKKLF.

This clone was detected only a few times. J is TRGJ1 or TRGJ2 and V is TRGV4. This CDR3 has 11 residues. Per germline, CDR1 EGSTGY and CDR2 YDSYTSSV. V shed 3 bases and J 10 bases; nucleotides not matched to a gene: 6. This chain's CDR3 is CATWDSTKKLF. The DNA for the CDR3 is TGTGCCACCTGGGATTCTACAAAGAAACTCTTT.

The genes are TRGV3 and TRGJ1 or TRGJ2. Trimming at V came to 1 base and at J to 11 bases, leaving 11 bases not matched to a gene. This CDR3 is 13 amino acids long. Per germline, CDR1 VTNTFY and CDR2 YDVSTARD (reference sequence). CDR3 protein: CATWDSLALEKLF. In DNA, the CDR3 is TGTGCCACCTGGGACAGCCTAGCCTTAGAGAAACTCTTT.

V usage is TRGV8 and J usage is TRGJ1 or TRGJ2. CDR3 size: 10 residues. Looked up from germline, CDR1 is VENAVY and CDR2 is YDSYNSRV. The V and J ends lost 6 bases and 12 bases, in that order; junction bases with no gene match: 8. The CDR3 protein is CATWYLPKLF. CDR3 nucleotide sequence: TGTGCCACCTGGTATTTGCCGAAACTCTTT.

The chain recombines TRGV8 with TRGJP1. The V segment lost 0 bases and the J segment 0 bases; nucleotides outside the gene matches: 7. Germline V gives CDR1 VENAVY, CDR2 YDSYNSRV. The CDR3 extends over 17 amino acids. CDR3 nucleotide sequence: TGTGCCACCTGGGATAGGCCCCCTCATACCACTGGTTGGTTCAAGATATTT. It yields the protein CATWDRPPHTTGWFKIF.

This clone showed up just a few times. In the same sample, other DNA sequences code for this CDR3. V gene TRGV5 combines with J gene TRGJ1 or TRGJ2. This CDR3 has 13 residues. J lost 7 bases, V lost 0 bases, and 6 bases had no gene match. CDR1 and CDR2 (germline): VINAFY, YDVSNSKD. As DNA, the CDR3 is TGTGCCACCTGGGACAGGCTTGGCTATAAGAAACTCTTT. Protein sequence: CATWDRLGYKKLF.

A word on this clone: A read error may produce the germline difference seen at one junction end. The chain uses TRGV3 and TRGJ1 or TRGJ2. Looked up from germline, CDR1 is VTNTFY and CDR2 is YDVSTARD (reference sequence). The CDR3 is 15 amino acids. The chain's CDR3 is CATWDRPTNYYKTLF. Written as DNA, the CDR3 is TGTGCCACCTGGGACAGGCCCACAAATTATTATAAGACACTCTTT.

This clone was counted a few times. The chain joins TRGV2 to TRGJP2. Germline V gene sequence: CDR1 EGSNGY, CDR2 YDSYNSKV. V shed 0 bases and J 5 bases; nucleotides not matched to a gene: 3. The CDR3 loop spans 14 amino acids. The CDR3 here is CATWDGQSDWIKTF. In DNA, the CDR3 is TGTGCCACCTGGGACGGGCAAAGTGATTGGATCAAGACGTTT.

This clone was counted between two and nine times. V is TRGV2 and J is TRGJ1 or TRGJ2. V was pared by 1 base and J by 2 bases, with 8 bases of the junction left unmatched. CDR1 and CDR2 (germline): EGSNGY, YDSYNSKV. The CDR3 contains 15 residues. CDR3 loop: CATWDGHRDYYKKLF. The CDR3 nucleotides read TGTGCCACCTGGGACGGTCATCGGGATTATTATAAGAAACTCTTT.

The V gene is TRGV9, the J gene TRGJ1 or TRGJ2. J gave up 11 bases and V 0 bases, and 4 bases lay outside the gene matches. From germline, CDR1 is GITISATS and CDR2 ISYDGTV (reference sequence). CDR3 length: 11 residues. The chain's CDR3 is CALWEVEEKLF. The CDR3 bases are TGTGCCTTGTGGGAGGTGGAGGAGAAACTCTTT.

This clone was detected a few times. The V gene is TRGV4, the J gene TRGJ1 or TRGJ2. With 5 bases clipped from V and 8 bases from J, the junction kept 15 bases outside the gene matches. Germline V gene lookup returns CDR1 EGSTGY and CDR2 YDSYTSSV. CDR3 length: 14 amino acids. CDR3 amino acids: CATWVQKPYNKKLF. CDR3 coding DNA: TGTGCCACCTGGGTTCAGAAACCGTATAATAAGAAACTCTTT.

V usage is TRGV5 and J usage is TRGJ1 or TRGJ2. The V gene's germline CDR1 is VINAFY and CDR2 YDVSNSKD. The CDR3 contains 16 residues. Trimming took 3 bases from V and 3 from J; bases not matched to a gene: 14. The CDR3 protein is CATWDSDLRFYYKKLF. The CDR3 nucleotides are TGTGCCACCTGGGACTCAGACTTGCGGTTTTATTATAAGAAACTCTTT.

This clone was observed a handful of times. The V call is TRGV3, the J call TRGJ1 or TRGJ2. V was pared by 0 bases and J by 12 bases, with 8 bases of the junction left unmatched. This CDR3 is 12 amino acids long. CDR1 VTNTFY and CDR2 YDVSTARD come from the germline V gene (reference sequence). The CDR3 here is CATWDRPWRKLF. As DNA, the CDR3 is TGTGCCACCTGGGACAGGCCTTGGAGGAAACTCTTT.